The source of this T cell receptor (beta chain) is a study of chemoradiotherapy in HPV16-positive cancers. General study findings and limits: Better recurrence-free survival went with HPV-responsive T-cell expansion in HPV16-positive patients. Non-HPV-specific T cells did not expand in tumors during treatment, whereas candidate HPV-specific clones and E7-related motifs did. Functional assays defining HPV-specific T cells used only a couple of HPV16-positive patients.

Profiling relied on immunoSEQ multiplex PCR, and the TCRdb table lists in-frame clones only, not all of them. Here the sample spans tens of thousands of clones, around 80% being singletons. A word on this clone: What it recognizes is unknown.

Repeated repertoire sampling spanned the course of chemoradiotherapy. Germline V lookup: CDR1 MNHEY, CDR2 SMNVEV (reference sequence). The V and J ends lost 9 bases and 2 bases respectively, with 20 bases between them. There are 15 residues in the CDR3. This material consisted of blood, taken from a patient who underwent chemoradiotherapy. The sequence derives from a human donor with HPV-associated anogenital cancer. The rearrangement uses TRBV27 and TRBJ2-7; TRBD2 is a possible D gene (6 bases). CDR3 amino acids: CARVSPGATAYEQYF. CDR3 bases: TGTGCCAGAGTCTCCCCGGGAGCCACTGCCTACGAGCAGTACTTC.